Listed here are 27 T cell receptor beta chains from one sample, sequenced in a study of vaccination effects on CD4 cells after COVID-19. The table came from immunoSEQ multiplex PCR; TCRdb's copy has only in-frame clones and leaves some out. Of tens of thousands of clones listed, under 85% are singletons. These receptors are not linked to any known antigen. Under the ViraFEST assay, PBMC were stimulated with viral peptide pools so that antigen-specific CD4+ T cells expanded. Sequencing was performed afterwards. CD4+ T cells were isolated after about nine days of culture. Their SARS-CoV-2 infection, verified by PCR, occurred between March and December 2020. The material sequenced was CD4+ T cells from PBMCs cultured with HIV peptides, taken before COVID-19 vaccination. Sample subset: HIV-1 Nef peptide pool negative control/reference culture. The receptors stem from a human donor who had a prior SARS-CoV-2 infection.

This chain connects TRBV24-1 to TRBJ2-7, with 8 bases lining up with TRBD2. Per the germline V gene, CDR1 is KGHDR and CDR2 is SFDVKD. The CDR3 sequence is 13 residues long. Germline trimming cut 6 bases from V and 4 bases from J; bases unmatched to any gene: 4. Here the CDR3 reads CATSKAGEYEQYF. CDR3 DNA: TGTGCCACCAGTAAAGCGGGAGAGTACGAGCAGTACTTC.

This clone was seen a few times. CDR3 bases: TGTGCCAGTAGCAGAGGCAACACCGGGGAGCTGTTTTTT. It specifies CASSRGNTGELFF. This chain connects TRBV6-5 to TRBJ2-2; D gene uncertain. The V end was cut by 9 bases, the J end by 2 bases, with 10 bases between. CDR1 is MNHEY and CDR2 is SVGAGI in the germline V gene. The CDR3 is 13 residues long.

This chain links TRBV9 with TRBJ2-1; 8 bases fit TRBD2. The CDR3 consists of 16 residues. Germline CDR1 is SGDLS and CDR2 is YYNGEE. The trim removed 6 bases at V and 9 bases at J, leaving 17 bases unmatched. The chain's CDR3 is CASNENPAGVIGEQFF. CDR3 nucleotide sequence: TGTGCCAGCAACGAAAACCCAGCGGGAGTAATCGGTGAGCAGTTCTTC.

The chain couples TRBV19 to TRBJ2-5, with D possibly being TRBD2 (6 bases). The CDR3 consists of 15 residues. CDR1 LNHDA and CDR2 SQIVND come from the germline V gene (reference sequence). Trimming took off 1 base at V and 4 bases at J, with 13 bases between the two ends. CDR3 protein: CASSIVGGMSETQYF. As DNA, the CDR3 is TGTGCCAGTAGTATAGTGGGGGGTATGTCAGAGACCCAGTACTTC. Full variable domain (remainder filled in from reference TRBV19 and TRBJ2-5): DGGITQSPKYLFRKEGQNVTLSCEQNLNHDAMYWYRQDPGQGLRLIYYSQIVNDFQKGDIAEGYSVSREKKESFPLTVTSAQKNPTAFYLCASSIVGGMSETQYFGPGTRLLVL.

CDR3 loop: CASSFLQGHTGELFF. The CDR3 DNA is TGTGCCAGCAGCTTTCTCCAGGGGCACACCGGGGAGCTGTTTTTT. V usage is TRBV7-9 and J usage is TRBJ2-2, with D perhaps matching TRBD1 (6 bases). Germline V lookup: CDR1 SEHNR, CDR2 FQNEAQ (reference sequence). CDR3 length: 15 residues. V lost 3 bases, J lost 3 bases, and 11 bases lay in between.

V gene TRBV3-1 (or the pseudogene TRBV3-2) combines with J gene TRBJ2-5; 7 nucleotides match TRBD1. Per the germline V gene, CDR1 is LGHDT and CDR2 is YNNKEL (reference sequence). The CDR3 totals 15 residues. J lost 5 bases, V lost 4 bases, and 10 bases had no gene match. The CDR3 DNA follows: TGTGCCAGCAGCCGGAACAGGGGAAGGGGGGAGACCCAGTACTTC. Protein: CASSRNRGRGETQYF.

The chain employs TRBV7-3 and TRBJ2-1, with TRBD1 identical over 12 bases. This CDR3 is built from 15 residues. The germline gives CDR1 SGHTA, CDR2 FQGTGA. V was clipped by 3 bases and J by 8 bases; unmatched bases: 5. DNA of the CDR3: TGTGCCAGCAGCTTCAGGGGACAGGGGGCGCATGAGCAGTTCTTC. Translated: CASSFRGQGAHEQFF.

The rearrangement uses TRBV7-9 and TRBJ1-2; maybe TRBD1 (6 bases). V lost 6 bases, J lost 0 bases, and 11 bases lay in between. The CDR3 is 14 amino acids. Germline values: CDR1 SEHNR, CDR2 FQNEAQ (reference sequence). The CDR3 region has the DNA TGTGCCAGCAGTCAGGGGAGGCCTAACTATGGCTACACCTTC. As protein: CASSQGRPNYGYTF. The full variable domain, rest sourced from reference TRBV7-9 and TRBJ1-2, is DTGVSQNPRHKITKRGQNVTFRCDPISEHNRLYWYRQTLGQGPEFLTYFQNEAQLEKSRLLSDRFSAERPKGSFSTLEIQRTEQGDSAMYLCASSQGRPNYGYTFGSGTRLTVV.

This clone was detected only a few times. The chain is built from TRBV5-1 and TRBJ2-7; D could derive from TRBD1 or TRBD2 (6 bases each). V lost 0 bases and J lost 0, with 10 bases in between. The germline V gene encodes CDR1 SGHRS and CDR2 YFSETQ. There are 15 residues in the CDR3. In nucleotides, the CDR3 is TGCGCCAGCAGCTTGGCTGGGGGGCACTCCTACGAGCAGTACTTC. Translation: CASSLAGGHSYEQYF.

The count of this clone is one. The chain couples TRBV19 to TRBJ2-5, with TRBD2 identical over 8 bases. The CDR3 covers 15 residues. Trimming cost V 6 bases and J 5 bases; bases outside gene matches: 11. Germline assignment: CDR1 LNHDA and CDR2 SQIVND (reference sequence). For the CDR3, the DNA is TGTGCCAGTAGCCGGGGGGGGGCCGCGGGTGAGACCCAGTACTTC. Translated, it gives CASSRGGAAGETQYF.

The gene calls are TRBV9 and TRBJ2-1, with 11 bases that match TRBD2. CDR1 and CDR2 (germline): SGDLS, YYNGEE. V shed 4 bases, J shed 5 bases, and the junction held 14 bases outside the gene matches. The length of the CDR3 is 18 residues. The chain's CDR3 is CASSSRPSTSGMDNEQFF. CDR3 sequence (DNA): TGTGCCAGCAGCTCCCGCCCCTCGACTAGCGGGATGGACAATGAGCAGTTCTTC.

V gene TRBV12-5 combines with J gene TRBJ2-7, with a possible D match to TRBD2 (5 bases). Germline V lookup: CDR1 LGHNT, CDR2 FRNRAP. The CDR3 is 15 amino acids. Trimming removed 6 bases at V and 2 bases at J, with 17 bases between. The DNA of the CDR3 is TGTGCTAGTGGGCGAACAGCGGCTGTGGCCTACGAGCAGTACTTC. The encoded protein is CASGRTAAVAYEQYF.

V and J are TRBV24-1 and TRBJ2-7; D not resolved. This CDR3 region has 12 residues. Germline V gene data show CDR1 as KGHDR and CDR2 as SFDVKD. The ends were cut back, 5 bases at V and 3 bases at J, with 7 bases in the middle. Here the CDR3 reads CATSVPDYEQYF. The CDR3 region has the DNA TGTGCCACCAGTGTACCGGACTACGAGCAGTACTTC.

This clone was recorded a few times. The chain uses TRBV7-9 and TRBJ2-3; D unresolved. The CDR3 is 12 amino acids. Germline V gives CDR1 SEHNR, CDR2 FQNEAQ (reference sequence). The V end was cut by 2 bases, the J end by 7 bases, with 7 bases between. CDR3 nucleotides: TGTGCCAGCAGCTTATCCGACAATACGCAGTATTTT. This translates into CASSLSDNTQYF.

The chain combines TRBV25-1 with TRBJ1-3; no clear D. The CDR3 length is 14 residues. V lost 3 bases, J lost 1 base, and 7 bases lay in between. Germline CDR1 is MGHDK and CDR2 is SYGVNS. In nucleotides, the CDR3 is TGTGCCAGCAGTGATTCTCTTTCTGGAAACACCATATATTTT. It translates to CASSDSLSGNTIYF. The full variable domain, completed using reference TRBV25-1 and TRBJ1-3, is EADIYQTPRYLVIGTGKKITLECSQTMGHDKMYWYQQDPGMELHLIHYSYGVNSTEKGDLSSESTVSRIRTEHFPLTLESARPSHTSQYLCASSDSLSGNTIYFGEGSWLTVV.

This chain connects TRBV9 to TRBJ2-3; TRBD2 matches 11 bases. Looked up from germline, CDR1 is SGDLS and CDR2 is YYNGEE. The CDR3 runs to 18 residues. Unmatched junction bases numbered 6, after V lost 0 bases and J lost 0 bases. The CDR3 nucleotides read TGTGCCAGCAGCGTAGTTAGCGGGGGGGCGCTAAGCACAGATACGCAGTATTTT. Amino acids: CASSVVSGGALSTDTQYF.

V is TRBV5-8 and J is TRBJ1-2; TRBD1 matches at 7 bases. Germline V lookup: CDR1 SGHTS, CDR2 YDEGEE. The CDR3 has 13 residues. Germline trimming cut 4 bases from V and 2 bases from J; bases unmatched to any gene: 2. In nucleotides, the CDR3 is TGTGCCAGCAGCCCGACAGGGAACTATGGCTACACCTTC. It is translated as CASSPTGNYGYTF.

The V call is TRBV5-5, the J call TRBJ2-7; D is unresolved. Germline CDR1 reads SGHKS; CDR2 reads YYEKEE (reference sequence). Trimming cost V 4 bases and J 3 bases, with 14 bases left between them. CDR3 size: 14 residues. The CDR3 region is CASSPARSVYEQYF. CDR3 in DNA: TGTGCCAGCAGCCCTGCCCGCAGCGTCTACGAGCAGTACTTC.

CDR3 in amino acids: CASRDQMWETQYF. CDR3 DNA: TGTGCCAGCAGAGATCAGATGTGGGAGACCCAGTACTTC. This chain links TRBV6-5 with TRBJ2-5; D gene unclear. CDR1 is MNHEY and CDR2 is SVGAGI in the germline V gene. Trimming stripped 6 bases from V and 5 bases from J, with 13 bases between. The CDR3 totals 13 residues.

The rearrangement links TRBV15 to TRBJ2-5; 13 nucleotides line up with TRBD2. The length of the CDR3 is 18 residues. Germline-derived CDR1 and CDR2 are LNHNV and YYDKDF (reference sequence). The V and J ends lost 8 bases and 1 base, in that order; junction bases with no gene match: 13. The CDR3 nucleotides read TGTGCCACCGGGACCGGGACTAGCGGGGAGTTGAGCCAAGAGACCCAGTACTTC. Translated, it gives CATGTGTSGELSQETQYF. The variable domain in full, with the rest retrieved from reference TRBV15 and TRBJ2-5, is DAMVIQNPRYQVTQFGKPVTLSCSQTLNHNVMYWYQQKSSQAPKLLFHYYDKDFNNEADTPDNFQSRRPNTSFCFLDIRSPGLGDTAMYLCATGTGTSGELSQETQYFGPGTRLLVL.

The chain has TRBV7-2 and TRBJ2-5; TRBD1 matches at 7 bases. Per germline, CDR1 SGHTA and CDR2 FQGNSA. The CDR3 length is 15 residues. The junction had 8 bases not matched to a gene; V was cut back by 5 bases and J by 2 bases. The CDR3 bases are TGTGCCAGCAGCAAAAACAGGGGCGGTCAAGAGACCCAGTACTTC. This sequence encodes CASSKNRGGQETQYF.

The chain links TRBV5-4 to TRBJ2-5; D is unclear. The CDR3 runs to 14 residues. Germline CDR1 and CDR2: SGHNT and YYREEE (reference sequence). Trimming shortened V by 2 bases and J by 2 bases, and 10 bases separated the two germline ends. The CDR3 bases are TGTGCCAGCAGCTTAACGTCCGCACAAGAGACCCAGTACTTC. Encoded protein: CASSLTSAQETQYF.

The chain carries TRBV29-1 and TRBJ1-1, with D unresolved. Germline V CDR1 and CDR2: SQVTM, ANQGSEA. The V and J ends lost 4 bases and 1 base respectively, with 13 bases between them. The CDR3 is made up of 14 amino acids. CDR3 coding DNA: TGCAGCGTTGTCTTCTCTCCCCCGAACACTGAAGCTTTCTTT. Amino acid sequence: CSVVFSPPNTEAFF. Full variable domain (rest looked up from reference TRBV29-1 and TRBJ1-1): SAVISQKPSRDICQRGTSLTIQCQVDSQVTMMFWYRQQPGQSLTLIATANQGSEATYESGFVIDKFPISRPNLTFSTLTVSNMSPEDSSIYLCSVVFSPPNTEAFFGQGTRLTVV.

V usage is TRBV6-2 or TRBV6-3 and J usage is TRBJ1-5, with 7 positions matching TRBD1. CDR3 length: 16 amino acids. The J segment lost 6 bases and the V segment lost 6 bases, leaving 14 bases of the junction unmatched. Germline V CDR1 and CDR2: MNHEY, SVGEGT. CDR3 residues: CASSPLSEGASQPQHF. For the CDR3, the DNA is TGTGCCAGCAGCCCTTTGTCAGAGGGGGCAAGTCAGCCCCAGCATTTT.

The chain is built from TRBV7-2 and TRBJ2-1; no reliable D call. The CDR3 consists of 12 residues. Deletions cut 5 bases from V and 9 bases from J, with 11 bases between. Germline loops: CDR1 SGHTA, CDR2 FQGNSA. The CDR3 sequence is CASSNLLTEQFF. CDR3 DNA sequence: TGTGCCAGCAGCAACTTATTGACTGAGCAGTTCTTC.

This sequence joins TRBV7-9 and TRBJ1-2; D is perhaps TRBD1 (5 bases). This CDR3 is 14 amino acids long. Trimming took 1 base from V and 8 from J, leaving 14 bases between them. The germline gives CDR1 SEHNR, CDR2 FQNEAQ (reference sequence). The CDR3 region is CASSLGVPTDGYTF. The DNA of the CDR3 is TGTGCCAGCAGCTTAGGGGTCCCGACAGACGGCTACACCTTC.

The V and J genes are TRBV5-1 and TRBJ1-4; a weak D match, TRBD1 (5 bases). CDR3 size: 16 residues. V was trimmed by 4 bases and J by 8 bases, leaving 21 bases between them. Germline loops: CDR1 SGHRS, CDR2 YFSETQ. CDR3 nucleotide sequence: TGCGCCAGCAGCCCATTGGGCGGGGCGGGGGGAGAAAAACTGTTTTTT. It codes for CASSPLGGAGGEKLFF.